Listed below are T cell receptor beta chains from one sample, sequenced in a study of shared clonotypes between healthy human individuals. Here immunoSEQ multiplex PCR was the method, and the copy in TCRdb shows in-frame clones only, minus some. The sample has a few million clones; approximately 95% are singletons. Material: naive CD4+ T cells from PBMCs. The receptor set was obtained from a man between 18 and 29 years old in good health. Some clones in this sample may be carry-over from other donors' samples. The CDR3 runs from the conserved cysteine through the conserved F or W. D genes are given only for firm matches. Part of the rows lack a size; the others show once, few, many or a class for expanded clones.

TRBJ2-2 TRBV5-1 TRBD2 . 15 TGCGCCAGCGGACCTTTAGCGGGGAACACCGGGGAGCTGTTTTTT CASGPLAGNTGELFF
TRBJ2-1 TRBV15 TRBD1 . 17 TGTGCCACCAGCAGAGACCCCTTAAGGACAGGGGGGAATGAGCAGTTCTTC CATSRDPLRTGGNEQFF
TRBJ2-7 TRBV7-6 . . 17 TGTGCCAGCAGCGCGGGGACAAGAATGGACCCTTCCTACGAGCAGTACTTC CASSAGTRMDPSYEQYF
TRBJ2-5 TRBV6-1 . . 16 TGTGCCAGCAGAGAATCCGGGGCCTTTGCAAAAGAGACCCAGTACTTC CASRESGAFAKETQYF
TRBJ2-1 TRBV7-3 TRBD2 . 15 TGTGCCAGCAGCTTAGGCGGGGGACTCTACAATGAGCAGTTCTTC CASSLGGGLYNEQFF
TRBJ1-5 TRBV19 TRBD1 . 18 TGTGCCAGTAGTATCGGCTGGGACAGGGGGGTCGGCAATCAGCCCCAGCATTTT CASSIGWDRGVGNQPQHF
TRBJ2-1 TRBV5-1 TRBD2 . 14 TGCGCCAGCAGTAATCCGAGCGGGAGCAATGAGCAGTTCTTC CASSNPSGSNEQFF
TRBJ2-1 TRBV9 . once 18 TGTGCCAGCAGCGTAGCTGGGGGGGGCCGTCCGGACTACAATGAGCAGTTCTTC CASSVAGGGRPDYNEQFF
TRBJ2-7 TRBV28 . once 15 TGTGCCAGCAGCCCTCCTATCCTGGGGGACTACGAGCAGTACTTC CASSPPILGDYEQYF
TRBJ1-4 TRBV6-6 . once 15 TGTGCCAGCAGTAACCTGGGGGGCAGAAATGAAAAACTGTTTTTT CASSNLGGRNEKLFF
TRBJ1-2 TRBV7-2 . . 16 TGTGCCAGCAGCTTAGCTCGTCCCACTGGGGTCTATGGCTACACCTTC CASSLARPTGVYGYTF
TRBJ1-2 TRBV28 TRBD1 . 14 TGTGCCAGCAGGACTAAGCCCCTGACAGGGACCTGCACCTTC CASRTKPLTGTCTF
TRBJ1-1 TRBV5-1 . once 17 TGCGCCAGCAGCCTCACTCCCCCCCGGGGGAGTAACACTGAAGCTTTCTTT CASSLTPPRGSNTEAFF